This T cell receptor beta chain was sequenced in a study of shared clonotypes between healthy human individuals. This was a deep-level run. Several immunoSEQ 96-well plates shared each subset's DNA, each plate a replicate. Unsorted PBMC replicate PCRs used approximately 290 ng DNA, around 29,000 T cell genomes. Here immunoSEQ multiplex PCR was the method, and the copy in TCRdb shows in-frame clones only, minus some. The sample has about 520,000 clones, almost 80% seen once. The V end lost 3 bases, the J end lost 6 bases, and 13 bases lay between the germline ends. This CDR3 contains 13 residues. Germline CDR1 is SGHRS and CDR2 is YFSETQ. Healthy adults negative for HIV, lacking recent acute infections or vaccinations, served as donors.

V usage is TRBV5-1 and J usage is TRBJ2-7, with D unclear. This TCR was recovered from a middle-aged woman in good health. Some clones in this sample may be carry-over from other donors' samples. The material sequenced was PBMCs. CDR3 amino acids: CASSSGLRGEQYF. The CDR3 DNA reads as TGCGCCAGCAGCTCCGGGCTCCGAGGCGAGCAGTACTTC.